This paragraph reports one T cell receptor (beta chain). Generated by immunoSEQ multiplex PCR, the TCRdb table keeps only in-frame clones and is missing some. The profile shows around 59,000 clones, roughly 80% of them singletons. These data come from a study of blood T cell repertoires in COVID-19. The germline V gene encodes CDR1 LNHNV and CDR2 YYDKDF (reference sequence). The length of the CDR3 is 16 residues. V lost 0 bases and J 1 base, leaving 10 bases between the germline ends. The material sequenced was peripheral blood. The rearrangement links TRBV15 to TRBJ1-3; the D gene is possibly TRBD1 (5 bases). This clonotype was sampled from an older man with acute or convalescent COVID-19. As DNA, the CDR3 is TGTGCCACCAGCAGAGATCGGGGGATTTCTGGAAACACCATATATTTT. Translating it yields CATSRDRGISGNTIYF.